The 28 T cell receptor beta chains listed next were all sequenced from one sample in a study of blood T cells in healthy people across ages (dated by TCRdb to the mid-2010s). The library was built by means of 5' RACE. The reads were generated on an Illumina HiSeq 2500. A second PCR of about 7 to 12 cycles was run with a J-beta primer mix and a sample-barcoded 5' primer. Using fastp at Q25 and MiXCR, TCRdb reprocessed the public reads and kept productive beta chains. Each entry is one CDR3 protein sequence, shown with its most common DNA and genes. This sample holds approximately 820,000 distinct CDR3 sequences; approximately 44% were observed only once. The ten largest clones take up about 21% of the sample. Sequencing was done on a sample of blood. The source of these receptors is a man aged 60-69 years in good health.

This clonotype was detected a few times. The chain links TRBV6-5 to TRBJ2-5; TRBD1 might be the D (5 bases). Germline CDR1 reads MNHEY; CDR2 reads SVGAGI. The V end lost 4 bases, the J end lost 1 base, and 7 bases lay between the germline ends. This CDR3 is built from 13 residues. CDR3 protein: CASSWGLQETQYF. Written as DNA, the CDR3 is TGTGCCAGCAGTTGGGGCCTCCAAGAGACCCAGTACTTC.

The table lists this clonotype with a few counts. This chain links TRBV3-1 with TRBJ2-5, with D hard to call. Trimming stripped 1 base from V and 2 bases from J, with 14 bases between. This CDR3 has 16 amino acids. CDR1 and CDR2 (germline): LGHDT, YNNKEL (reference sequence). CDR3 protein: CASSQVLGTTQETQYF. The CDR3 DNA is TGTGCCAGCAGCCAAGTCTTGGGAACTACTCAAGAGACCCAGTACTTC.

CDR3 loop: CASSEPAGGQDTQYF. In nucleotides, the CDR3 is TGCGCCAGCAGTGAGCCAGCGGGGGGGCAGGATACGCAGTATTTT. This chain links TRBV10-2 with TRBJ2-3; TRBD2 aligns across 10 bases. The CDR3 contains 15 residues. From germline, CDR1 is WSHSY and CDR2 SAAADI. The V and J ends lost 2 bases and 6 bases, in that order; junction bases with no gene match: 5.

This clonotype has only a few counts. The chain is built from TRBV7-2 and TRBJ2-2; no clear D. The CDR3 covers 16 residues. Germline V gene data show CDR1 as SGHTA and CDR2 as FQGNSA. The V end lost 7 bases, the J end lost 0 bases, and 15 bases lay between the germline ends. The CDR3 DNA reads as TGTGCCAGCACCCAAAGGGTCAGGACGAACACCGGGGAGCTGTTTTTT. This codes for CASTQRVRTNTGELFF.

The chain combines TRBV20-1 with TRBJ2-3; D may be TRBD1 or TRBD2 (6 bases each). Germline CDR1 is DFQATT and CDR2 is SNEGSKA (reference sequence). This CDR3 comprises 15 residues. Trimming took 6 bases from V and 0 from J, leaving 16 bases between them. In DNA, the CDR3 is TGCAGTGCAAAAGACAGGACTACTAGCACAGATACGCAGTATTTT. Translated, it gives CSAKDRTTSTDTQYF.

This clonotype occurred many times. This chain joins TRBV20-1 and TRBJ2-7; D might be TRBD1 or TRBD2, each matching 6 bases. This CDR3 has 16 residues. Trimming stripped 6 bases from V and 1 base from J, with 22 bases between. Germline V gene lookup returns CDR1 DFQATT and CDR2 SNEGSKA (reference sequence). The CDR3 loop reads CSARRSRGAGSYEQYF. The CDR3 DNA follows: TGCAGTGCCAGACGTTCGAGGGGGGCAGGATCCTACGAGCAGTACTTC.

This sequence joins TRBV28 and TRBJ1-5, with 12 bases fitting TRBD1. V shed 6 bases, J shed 7 bases, and the junction held 1 base outside the gene matches. CDR3 length: 13 residues. The germline V gene has CDR1 MDHEN and CDR2 SYDVKM. The chain's CDR3 is CASRGTGGQPQHF. The CDR3 DNA follows: TGTGCCAGCAGGGGGACAGGGGGCCAGCCCCAGCATTTT.

Points on this clonotype: Being one base from a much bigger clone, this may be a read error. The chain couples TRBV29-1 to TRBJ2-7; 9 nucleotides line up with TRBD1. Losses at the gene ends were 0 bases for V and 2 bases for J; bases not matched to a gene: 5. Germline CDR1 and CDR2: SQVTM and ANQGSEA. This CDR3 has 15 residues. The CDR3 protein is CSVEDIGQGPYEQYF. The CDR3 DNA follows: TGCAGCGTTGAAGATATAGGACAGGGGCCCTACGAGCAGTACTTC.

V and J are TRBV6-2 or TRBV6-3 and TRBJ2-7, with TRBD1 identical over 9 bases. This CDR3 has 14 amino acids. J was trimmed by 4 bases and V by 9 bases; bases with no gene match: 10. The germline V gene has CDR1 MNHEY and CDR2 SVGEGT. In DNA form, the CDR3 reads TGTGCCAGTTGGGACAGGGAAAAACCTTACGAGCAGTACTTC. Protein sequence: CASWDREKPYEQYF.

This clonotype was seen ten or more times. The genes are TRBV6-5 and TRBJ2-5; 7 bases match TRBD2. This CDR3 comprises 12 residues. The trim removed 7 bases at V and 3 bases at J, leaving 2 bases unmatched. CDR1 is MNHEY, CDR2 SVGAGI, per germline. CDR3 coding DNA: TGTGCCAGCAATGGGAGGGAAGAGACCCAGTACTTC. Its protein is CASNGREETQYF.

The chain couples TRBV12-3 or TRBV12-4 to TRBJ2-3; D unresolved. V shed 7 bases and J shed 2 bases, with 10 bases lying between them. The CDR3 is made up of 13 amino acids. In DNA, the CDR3 is TGTGCCAGCACATGGACGGTCACAGATACGCAGTATTTT. It encodes CASTWTVTDTQYF.

This clonotype has at least ten counts. The V and J genes are TRBV13 and TRBJ2-7, with TRBD1 identical over 8 bases. J lost 6 bases, V lost 0 bases, and 1 base had no gene match. Germline V gene data show CDR1 as PRHDT and CDR2 as FYEKMQ (reference sequence). The CDR3 is made up of 13 amino acids. The CDR3 DNA reads TGTGCCAGCAGCTTAGGCCAGGGGGCCGAGCAGTACTTC. Translating it yields CASSLGQGAEQYF.

About this clonotype: An end of the junction does not agree with germline; a read error may underlie this. CDR3: CASSSRQGWIYEQCF. In DNA, the CDR3 is TGTGCCAGCAGCTCGAGACAGGGCTGGATCTACGAGCAGTGCTTC. The chain joins TRBV7-2 to TRBJ2-7, with TRBD1 identical over 7 bases. CDR3 size: 15 residues. The germline V gene has CDR1 SGHTA and CDR2 FQGNSA.

J is TRBJ2-6 and V is TRBV27; D unclear. CDR3 length: 15 residues. V was clipped by 4 bases and J by 0 bases, with 7 bases between them. Germline loops: CDR1 MNHEY, CDR2 SMNVEV (reference sequence). The CDR3 DNA reads as TGTGCCAGCAGTTCCGGTACCTCTGGGGCCAACGTCCTGACTTTC. Protein: CASSSGTSGANVLTF.

The chain couples TRBV12-3 or TRBV12-4 to TRBJ1-3; D possibly corresponds to TRBD1 (5 bases). This CDR3 comprises 15 residues. The germline V and J ends were trimmed by 7 bases and 0 bases, with 13 bases remaining between them. The CDR3 region is CASTLQAASGNTIYF. CDR3 sequence (DNA): TGTGCCAGCACCTTACAGGCGGCCTCTGGAAACACCATATATTTT.

This chain joins TRBV6-5 and TRBJ1-6; D is possibly TRBD1 (6 bases). From germline, CDR1 is MNHEY and CDR2 SVGAGI. CDR3 size: 14 residues. Trimming pared 6 bases from V and 5 bases from J, leaving 11 bases between. CDR3 loop: CASRRDIHNSPLHF. The CDR3 DNA reads TGTGCCAGCAGGCGGGACATCCATAATTCACCCCTCCACTTT.

The chain joins TRBV5-6 to TRBJ2-6; D not certain. This CDR3 is 15 amino acids long. Germline CDR1 SGHDT, CDR2 YYEEEE. V was pared by 1 base and J by 1 base, with 6 bases between. As DNA, the CDR3 is TGTGCCAGCAGCTTGATAGAGTCTGGGGCCAACGTCCTGACTTTC. Its translation is CASSLIESGANVLTF.

The rearrangement links TRBV20-1 to TRBJ2-1, with 7 positions matching TRBD1. The CDR3 has 15 residues. Germline lookup yields CDR1 DFQATT and CDR2 SNEGSKA (reference sequence). Germline trimming cut 3 bases from V and 5 bases from J; bases unmatched to any gene: 10. This CDR3 is CSASIRDRINNEQFF. The CDR3 nucleotides read TGCAGTGCTAGCATCCGGGACAGAATCAACAATGAGCAGTTCTTC.

The rearrangement joins TRBV7-9 to TRBJ2-3; D is ambiguous. This CDR3 is 12 amino acids long. V was trimmed by 9 bases and J by 0 bases, leaving 7 bases between them. CDR1 is SEHNR, CDR2 FQNEAQ, per germline (reference sequence). DNA of the CDR3: TGTGCCAGGGGGTCTAGCACAGATACGCAGTATTTT. Its protein is CARGSSTDTQYF.

This clonotype has a handful of counts. The chain is built from TRBV5-6 and TRBJ1-1; D is perhaps TRBD1 (5 bases). Trimming shortened V by 0 bases and J by 1 base, and 13 bases separated the two germline ends. Germline CDR1 SGHDT, CDR2 YYEEEE. The length of the CDR3 is 16 residues. In DNA form, the CDR3 reads TGTGCCAGCAGCTTGGATCAGGGCAGGACGAACACTGAAGCTTTCTTT. This gives the protein CASSLDQGRTNTEAFF.

Concerning this clonotype: Relative to the germline gene, one junction end is altered; a read error may explain this. The rearrangement uses TRBV4-3 and TRBJ1-2; a possible D gene is TRBD1 (6 bases). The CDR3 runs 14 residues. Germline CDR1 and CDR2: LGHNA and YSLEER. The CDR3 DNA reads as TGCGCCAGCAGTCAAGATAGGGGGGCGTTTGGCTACACCTTC. Its translation is CASSQDRGAFGYTF.

The chain has TRBV29-1 and TRBJ1-1; D is perhaps TRBD1 (6 bases). CDR1 is SQVTM, CDR2 ANQGSEA, per germline. The CDR3 extends over 12 amino acids. V lost 2 bases and J 6 bases, leaving 10 bases between the germline ends. CDR3 loop: CSVEKDSAEAFF. The DNA for the CDR3 is TGCAGCGTTGAAAAGGACAGCGCTGAAGCTTTCTTT.

The chain recombines TRBV3-1 with TRBJ2-7; D possibly matches TRBD1 or TRBD2 (6 bases each). Germline V CDR1 and CDR2: LGHDT, YNNKEL (reference sequence). There are 16 residues in the CDR3. V was trimmed by 4 bases and J by 0 bases, leaving 16 bases between them. CDR3 DNA: TGTGCCAGCAGCCTCCAGGGGACTGGACCCTCCTACGAGCAGTACTTC. Its translation: CASSLQGTGPSYEQYF.

The chain carries TRBV10-3 and TRBJ2-7, with 7 bases that match TRBD1. The germline V gene has CDR1 ENHRY and CDR2 SYGVKD. V was clipped by 3 bases and J by 5 bases; unmatched bases: 7. The CDR3 is made up of 14 amino acids. Here the CDR3 DNA reads TGTGCCATCAGTGACCGACAGGGCAGGAACGAGCAGTACTTC. Residues: CAISDRQGRNEQYF.

This chain uses TRBV2 with TRBJ1-1; a possible D gene is TRBD1 (5 bases). The ends were cut back, 3 bases at V and 3 bases at J, with 8 bases in the middle. Per germline, CDR1 SNHLY and CDR2 FYNNEI. CDR3 size: 13 residues. The CDR3 DNA reads TGTGCCAGCAGTGACAGGGAGGACACTGAAGCTTTCTTT. It codes for CASSDREDTEAFF.

This chain connects TRBV29-1 to TRBJ2-5, with D unresolved. The DNA end is more similar to TRBJ2-7, so the J call may be wrong. Germline CDR1 reads SQVTM; CDR2 reads ANQGSEA. This CDR3 spans 13 amino acids. The CDR3 sequence is CSVEGLGSYEQYF. CDR3 nucleotide sequence: TGCAGCGTTGAAGGCCTGGGGTCCTACGAGCAGTACTTC.

The chain is built from TRBV12-3 or TRBV12-4 and TRBJ2-7; 7 nucleotides line up with TRBD1. Judging by the DNA end, TRBJ2-5 fits better; the J call may be wrong. This CDR3 comprises 15 residues. Here the CDR3 DNA reads TGTGCCAGCAGTTACCGGGACAGCCTAATGAAGACCCAGTACTTC. Translation: CASSYRDSLMKTQYF.

The gene calls are TRBV11-2 and TRBJ2-5, with a tentative D call TRBD1 (6 bases). The V end was cut by 0 bases, the J end by 11 bases, with 19 bases between. This CDR3 is 15 amino acids long. Germline CDR1 reads SGHAT; CDR2 reads FQNNGV. As DNA, the CDR3 is TGTGCCAGCAGCTTAGACACCCGGACAGTAAAAAAGCAGTACTTC. Protein sequence: CASSLDTRTVKKQYF.